These 29 T cell receptor beta chains came from one sample sequenced in a study of T cells in Graves' hyperthyroidism and ophthalmopathy. Using RNA transcripts as the source, TCR beta CDR3 regions were amplified. TCR CDR3 regions were first amplified by RT-PCR with HTBI primers. TCRdb recomputed calls from the multiplex PCR reads with MiXCR, one row per CDR3 protein. The table has about 600,000 distinct CDR3 sequences, about a sixth seen once. The sample comprised blood. These receptor sequences come from a woman aged 40-49 years with Graves' ophthalmopathy.

The chain couples TRBV20-1 to TRBJ2-2; tentative D call: TRBD1 (6 bases). Looked up from germline, CDR1 is DFQATT and CDR2 is SNEGSKA (reference sequence). V was shortened by 3 bases and J by 0 bases, with 11 bases between the two germline ends. CDR3 length: 15 residues. The CDR3 DNA reads TGCAGTGCTAGCTGGGCAGGGGCGAACACCGGGGAGCTGTTTTTT. Amino acid sequence: CSASWAGANTGELFF.

The V gene is TRBV11-2, the J gene TRBJ2-5, with TRBD1 matching 7 bases. Losses at the gene ends were 0 bases for V and 2 bases for J; bases not matched to a gene: 0. The CDR3 runs to 14 residues. The germline V gene has CDR1 SGHAT and CDR2 FQNNGV. CDR3 coding DNA: TGTGCCAGCAGCTTAGAACAGGGGCAAGAGACCCAGTACTTC. Translating it yields CASSLEQGQETQYF.

This clonotype was counted at least ten times. The chain is built from TRBV3-1 and TRBJ2-7, with D perhaps TRBD1 (6 bases). This CDR3 region has 13 residues. V was pared by 1 base and J by 5 bases, with 9 bases between. Germline CDR1 is LGHDT and CDR2 is YNNKEL (reference sequence). Here the CDR3 reads CASSQVQGNEQYF. Written as DNA, the CDR3 is TGTGCCAGCAGCCAAGTACAGGGTAACGAGCAGTACTTC.

This clonotype was counted ten times or more. The chain combines TRBV11-2 with TRBJ2-2, with a weak D call TRBD2 (6 bases). V shed 3 bases and J shed 6 bases, with 11 bases lying between them. The CDR3 is 14 residues long. In germline, CDR1 is SGHAT, CDR2 FQNNGV. Here the CDR3 reads CASSFLTGAGELFF. Here the CDR3 DNA reads TGTGCCAGCAGCTTTCTAACGGGGGCCGGGGAGCTGTTTTTT. The variable domain in full, completed from reference TRBV11-2 and TRBJ2-2, reads EAGVAQSPRYKIIEKRQSVAFWCNPISGHATLYWYQQILGQGPKLLIQFQNNGVVDDSQLPKDRFSAERLKGVDSTLKIQPAKLEDSAVYLCASSFLTGAGELFFGEGSRLTVL.

This clonotype has ten or more counts. The chain couples TRBV30 to TRBJ2-1, with 8 bases aligning to TRBD1. The germline V gene has CDR1 GTSNPN and CDR2 SVGIG (reference sequence). Losses at the gene ends were 0 bases for V and 8 bases for J; bases not matched to a gene: 9. The length of the CDR3 is 15 residues. In nucleotides, the CDR3 is TGTGCCTGGAGTGTACCCGGGACAGGACGGGATGAGCAGTTCTTC. This encodes CAWSVPGTGRDEQFF.

This clonotype occurred many times. The rearrangement uses TRBV28 and TRBJ2-1, with a possible D match to TRBD2 (6 bases). Germline V gene sequence: CDR1 MDHEN, CDR2 SYDVKM. The CDR3 contains 15 residues. V lost 6 bases, J lost 0 bases, and 12 bases lay in between. The CDR3 sequence: CASRYGTVSYNEQFF. CDR3 nucleotides: TGTGCCAGCAGATATGGGACTGTCTCCTACAATGAGCAGTTCTTC.

This clonotype was counted at least ten times. The chain is built from TRBV2 and TRBJ2-5, with 10 positions matching TRBD2. Germline CDR1 is SNHLY and CDR2 is FYNNEI. CDR3 length: 20 amino acids. J was trimmed by 4 bases and V by 6 bases; bases with no gene match: 23. The DNA of the CDR3 is TGTGCCAGCAGCGAAATACCTTATCTACTAGCGGGACCCGAGGGAGAGACCCAGTACTTC. Protein product: CASSEIPYLLAGPEGETQYF.

The chain carries TRBV7-9 and TRBJ1-2; TRBD1 is a possible D gene (5 bases). The CDR3 covers 16 residues. Trimming shortened V by 1 base and J by 4 bases, and 16 bases separated the two germline ends. CDR1 and CDR2 (germline): SEHNR, FQNEAQ (reference sequence). Here the CDR3 reads CASSLDAGRLSYGYTF. CDR3 DNA: TGTGCCAGCAGCTTAGACGCAGGGCGCCTAAGCTATGGCTACACCTTC.

This clonotype was detected ten times or more. V is TRBV6-1 and J is TRBJ2-7, with D perhaps TRBD2 (5 bases). Germline CDR1 and CDR2: MNHNS and SASEGT. V lost 7 bases, J lost 1 base, and 11 bases lay in between. This CDR3 contains 13 residues. This CDR3 is CASTTGESYEQYF. Written as DNA, the CDR3 is TGTGCCAGCACCACCGGGGAGTCCTACGAGCAGTACTTC.

This chain connects TRBV12-5 to TRBJ1-2, with 11 bases identical to TRBD1. Losses at the gene ends were 6 bases for V and 2 bases for J; bases not matched to a gene: 2. Germline CDR1 and CDR2: LGHNT and FRNRAP. CDR3 length: 14 residues. This CDR3 is CASGGQGANYGYTF. CDR3 DNA sequence: TGTGCTAGTGGAGGACAGGGGGCAAACTATGGCTACACCTTC.

The V and J genes are TRBV6-6 and TRBJ2-5, with TRBD1 as a possible D gene (5 bases). CDR1 and CDR2 (germline): MNHNY, SVGAGI (reference sequence). Trimming removed 0 bases from V and 6 bases from J, with 11 bases in between. The CDR3 consists of 14 residues. DNA for the CDR3: TGTGCCAGCAGTTACTCACCAGGGAAGCAGACCCAGTACTTC. It yields the protein CASSYSPGKQTQYF.

This clonotype was detected ten times or more. Here the CDR3 reads CSASPNLGGYSNQPQHF. The CDR3 DNA reads TGCAGTGCTAGCCCGAATCTTGGGGGATATAGCAATCAGCCCCAGCATTTT. V is TRBV20-1 and J is TRBJ1-5; TRBD1 might be the D (5 bases). Germline lookup yields CDR1 DFQATT and CDR2 SNEGSKA (reference sequence). Deletions cut 3 bases from V and 0 bases from J, with 18 bases between. The CDR3 totals 17 residues.

This clonotype was observed at least ten times. The CDR3 region is CASSSAVGGQHYGYTF. The CDR3 coding sequence is TGTGCCAGCAGCTCAGCTGTGGGGGGGCAGCACTATGGCTACACCTTC. This chain links TRBV7-9 with TRBJ1-2; perhaps TRBD1 as D (6 bases). The V end was cut by 4 bases, the J end by 3 bases, with 18 bases between. The CDR3 is made up of 16 amino acids. The germline gives CDR1 SEHNR, CDR2 FQNEAQ (reference sequence).

This clonotype was picked up many times. V gene TRBV6-2 or TRBV6-3 combines with J gene TRBJ2-7, with 9 bases lining up with TRBD2. Germline loops: CDR1 MNHEY, CDR2 SVGEGT. J gave up 2 bases and V 0 bases, and 2 bases lay outside the gene matches. CDR3 length equals 15 residues. In DNA form, the CDR3 reads TGTGCCAGCAGTTACTCGACTAGCGGCACCTACGAGCAGTACTTC. Amino acid sequence: CASSYSTSGTYEQYF.

This clonotype showed up just a few times. The chain employs TRBV19 and TRBJ1-1; 8 bases match TRBD1. With V trimmed by 6 bases and J by 3 bases, 12 bases remained unmatched. The CDR3 extends over 16 amino acids. Germline CDR1 is LNHDA and CDR2 is SQIVND (reference sequence). The CDR3 spells CASSILPGGADTEAFF. The CDR3 nucleotides read TGTGCCAGTAGCATCTTACCAGGGGGCGCGGACACTGAAGCTTTCTTT.

The J gene is TRBJ2-1, the V gene TRBV19; 7 positions agree with TRBD1. The germline CDR1 and CDR2 sequences are LNHDA and SQIVND (reference sequence). The CDR3 is made up of 12 amino acids. J was trimmed by 10 bases and V by 3 bases; bases with no gene match: 3. CDR3 in amino acids: CASSITTGEQFF. The CDR3 DNA sequence: TGTGCCAGTAGTATTACGACAGGGGAGCAGTTCTTC. The variable domain in full, completed from reference TRBV19 and TRBJ2-1, reads DGGITQSPKYLFRKEGQNVTLSCEQNLNHDAMYWYRQDPGQGLRLIYYSQIVNDFQKGDIAEGYSVSREKKESFPLTVTSAQKNPTAFYLCASSITTGEQFFGPGTRLTVL.

The V call is TRBV9, the J call TRBJ2-5; 9 bases agree with TRBD2. The germline V gene has CDR1 SGDLS and CDR2 YYNGEE. V lost 4 bases, J lost 2 bases, and 9 bases stayed unmatched. CDR3 length: 16 amino acids. CDR3 in DNA: TGTGCCAGCAGCCTAACGACTAGCGGCCTACAAGAGACCCAGTACTTC. This translates into CASSLTTSGLQETQYF.

This clonotype was seen more than once but under ten times. At one of its ends the junction is not consistent with the germline gene, which may arise from a read error. The rearrangement uses TRBV12-3 or TRBV12-4 and TRBJ2-7; 7 bases agree with TRBD1. This CDR3 is built from 14 residues. CDR3 sequence reads: CANSLSQGAYEQYF. The CDR3, as DNA: TGTGCCAACAGTTTGTCCCAGGGGGCCTACGAGCAGTACTTC.

At least ten counts were recorded for this clonotype. The chain links TRBV5-5 to TRBJ1-1, with D perhaps TRBD1 (5 bases). The CDR3 has 13 residues. CDR1 and CDR2 (germline): SGHKS, YYEKEE (reference sequence). Trimming stripped 4 bases from V and 3 bases from J, with 10 bases between. The CDR3, as DNA: TGTGCCAGCAGCCGACAGTCGGACACTGAAGCTTTCTTT. It encodes CASSRQSDTEAFF.

This clonotype was found a few times. V usage is TRBV7-6 and J usage is TRBJ2-5, with a weak D call TRBD1 (6 bases). Trimming took off 5 bases at V and 2 bases at J, with 15 bases between the two ends. The germline V gene has CDR1 SGHVS and CDR2 FNYEAQ. There are 15 residues in the CDR3. CDR3 in amino acids: CASSLEGGSQETQYF. In DNA, the CDR3 is TGTGCCAGCAGCCTAGAAGGGGGTAGTCAAGAGACCCAGTACTTC.

V gene TRBV20-1 combines with J gene TRBJ2-1; D is unresolved. CDR3 length: 15 amino acids. The germline V and J ends were trimmed by 1 base and 7 bases, with 17 bases remaining between them. Germline assignment: CDR1 DFQATT and CDR2 SNEGSKA (reference sequence). DNA of the CDR3: TGCAGTGCTAGAGTTTTTGCCCTACCCAGGAATGAGCAGTTCTTC. As protein: CSARVFALPRNEQFF.

V usage is TRBV7-2 and J usage is TRBJ1-3, with 7 nucleotides matching TRBD1. V lost 1 base, J lost 0 bases, and 6 bases stayed unmatched. The CDR3 is made up of 17 amino acids. Germline CDR1 reads SGHTA; CDR2 reads FQGNSA. The CDR3 DNA reads as TGTGCCAGCAGCTTAGTTGCGGACAGGAGCTCTGGAAACACCATATATTTT. Amino acid sequence: CASSLVADRSSGNTIYF. The variable domain in full, with the rest retrieved from reference TRBV7-2 and TRBJ1-3, is GAGVSQSPSNKVTEKGKDVELRCDPISGHTALYWYRQSLGQGLEFLIYFQGNSAPDKSGLPSDRFSAERTGGSVSTLTIQRTQQEDSAVYLCASSLVADRSSGNTIYFGEGSWLTVV.

This clonotype has just a few counts. The V and J genes are TRBV7-3 and TRBJ2-2, with 9 bases identical to TRBD2. The CDR3 sequence is 14 residues long. Germline-derived CDR1 and CDR2 are SGHTA and FQGTGA. V lost 6 bases to trimming and J lost 6 bases; unmatched junction nucleotides: 5. CDR3 coding DNA: TGTGCCAGCAGTTATAGCGGGAGCGCCGGGGAGCTGTTTTTT. Translated: CASSYSGSAGELFF.

The genes are TRBV4-1 and TRBJ2-2; the D is unclear. CDR1 and CDR2 (germline): MGHRA, YSYEKL. The CDR3 is 16 amino acids. V gave up 2 bases and J gave up 6 bases, with 16 bases separating them. CDR3 residues: CASSQLPARLAGELFF. In DNA, the CDR3 is TGCGCCAGCAGCCAACTACCCGCGAGGTTAGCCGGGGAGCTGTTTTTT.

This clonotype was found many times. This chain connects TRBV27 to TRBJ2-7; D may be TRBD2 (6 bases). CDR1 and CDR2 from the germline V gene are MNHEY and SMNVEV (reference sequence). V lost 4 bases and J 0 bases, leaving 13 bases between the germline ends. This CDR3 has 15 amino acids. CDR3 sequence (DNA): TGTGCCAGCAGTTCTTCAGGGACTCACTCCTACGAGCAGTACTTC. Translated: CASSSSGTHSYEQYF.

This chain links TRBV3-1 with TRBJ2-1; no reliable D call. The CDR3 has 13 amino acids. Germline loops: CDR1 LGHDT, CDR2 YNNKEL (reference sequence). The ends were cut back, 0 bases at V and 12 bases at J, with 12 bases in the middle. The CDR3 bases are TGTGCCAGCAGCCAAGACCCAGGCCTAAGGCAGTTCTTC. Its protein is CASSQDPGLRQFF.

This clonotype was detected many times. CDR3 loop: CATQGGNSPLHF. CDR3 DNA: TGTGCCACACAGGGCGGAAATTCACCCCTCCACTTT. The J gene is TRBJ1-6, the V gene TRBV28; the D gene is possibly TRBD1 (6 bases). The ends were cut back, 10 bases at V and 7 bases at J, with 11 bases in the middle. From germline, CDR1 is MDHEN and CDR2 SYDVKM. The CDR3 consists of 12 residues.

This clonotype showed up many times. This chain joins TRBV7-3 and TRBJ2-1; 9 nucleotides line up with TRBD2. The CDR3 runs 15 residues. Looked up from germline, CDR1 is SGHTA and CDR2 is FQGTGA. V shed 4 bases and J 4 bases; nucleotides not matched to a gene: 5. CDR3 sequence: CASSYLAGLYNEQFF. The CDR3 DNA reads TGTGCCAGCAGCTACCTAGCGGGACTATACAATGAGCAGTTCTTC.

CDR3 region: CASSVGTVPREPQHF. CDR3 bases: TGTGCCAGCAGCGTGGGGACGGTCCCCCGCGAGCCCCAGCATTTT. The chain employs TRBV9 and TRBJ1-5; a possible D gene is TRBD1 (5 bases). This CDR3 region has 15 residues. CDR1 is SGDLS, CDR2 YYNGEE, per germline. Trimming removed 2 bases from V and 8 bases from J, with 17 bases in between. Variable domain in full (rest from reference TRBV9 and TRBJ1-5): DSGVTQTPKHLITATGQRVTLRCSPRSGDLSVYWYQQSLDQGLQFLIQYYNGEERAKGNILERFSAQQFPDLHSELNLSSLELGDSALYFCASSVGTVPREPQHFGDGTRLSIL.